Only a few counts were recorded for the clone carrying this TCR beta chain. The data derive from a study of T-cell memory formation after mild COVID-19. The V gene's germline CDR1 is SGHDT and CDR2 YYEEEE. Trimming cost V 2 bases and J 3 bases; bases outside gene matches: 10. CDR3 length: 16 amino acids. 5'RACE primed at constant segments yielded TCR alpha and TCR beta cDNA libraries bearing sample barcodes and UMIs. Via MiXCR, TCRdb re-called the 5' RACE reads, giving one row per CDR3 protein. The data show about 390,000 distinct CDR3 sequences, around a sixth seen once. The sequencing sample was made of PBMCs or a T cell subset sorted from them (not recorded which). V usage is TRBV5-6 and J usage is TRBJ2-7, with 8 bases identical to TRBD1. This receptor was taken from a man between 18 and 35 years old who had mild COVID-19 (a few samples of this study predate the infection). Cell type and time point are not known. The CDR3 protein is CASSLGAPGGGYEQYV. Here the CDR3 DNA reads TGTGCCAGCAGCTTAGGGGCGCCAGGGGGCGGCTACGAGCAGTACGTC.